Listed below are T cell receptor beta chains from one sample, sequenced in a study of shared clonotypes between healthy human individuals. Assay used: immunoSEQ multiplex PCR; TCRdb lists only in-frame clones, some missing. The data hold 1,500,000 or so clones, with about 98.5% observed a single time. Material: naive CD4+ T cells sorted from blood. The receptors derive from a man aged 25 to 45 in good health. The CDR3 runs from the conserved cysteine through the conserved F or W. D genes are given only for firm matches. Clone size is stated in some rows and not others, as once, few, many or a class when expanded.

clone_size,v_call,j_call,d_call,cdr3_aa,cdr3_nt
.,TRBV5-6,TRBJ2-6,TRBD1,CASDKLGQGRTGANVLTF,TGTGCCAGCGATAAACTGGGACAGGGGCGGACTGGGGCCAACGTCCTGACTTTC
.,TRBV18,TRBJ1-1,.,CASSPERVNTEAFF,TGTGCCAGCTCACCGGAAAGGGTGAACACTGAAGCTTTCTTT
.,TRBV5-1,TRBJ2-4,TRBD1,CASSETQGVIDIQYF,TGCGCCAGCAGCGAAACACAGGGGGTCATCGACATTCAGTACTTC
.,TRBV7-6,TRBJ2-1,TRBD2,CASSSSIAGGFSEQFF,TGTGCCAGCAGCTCCAGCATAGCGGGAGGGTTCAGTGAGCAGTTCTTC
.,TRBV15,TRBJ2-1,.,CATSRVHEAGNEQFF,TGTGCCACCAGCAGAGTACACGAAGCCGGGAATGAGCAGTTCTTC
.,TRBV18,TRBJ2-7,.,CASTAAGGYEQYF,TGTGCCAGCACGGCAGCGGGTGGATACGAGCAGTACTTC
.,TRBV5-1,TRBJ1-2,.,CASSPEAGKGGGYTF,TGCGCCAGCAGCCCGGAGGCAGGGAAAGGGGGTGGCTACACCTTC
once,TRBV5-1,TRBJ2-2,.,CASSLRPESTGELFF,TGCGCCAGCAGCTTACGACCGGAGAGCACCGGGGAGCTGTTTTTT
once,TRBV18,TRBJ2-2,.,CASSPRDNFPGTGELFF,TGTGCCAGCTCACCCCGGGACAACTTTCCGGGAACCGGGGAGCTGTTTTTT
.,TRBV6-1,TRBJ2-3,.,CASSGLYTQYF,TGTGCCAGCAGTGGACTGTATACGCAGTATTTT
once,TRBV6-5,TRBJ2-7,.,CASRKVYEQYF,TGTGCCAGCAGGAAAGTCTACGAGCAGTACTTC
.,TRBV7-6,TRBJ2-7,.,CASSLAPGQAQEYF,TGTGCCAGCAGCTTAGCTCCGGGACAAGCTCAGGAGTACTTC
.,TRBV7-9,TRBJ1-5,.,CASSPMGEDQPQHF,TGTGCCAGCAGCCCAATGGGGGAAGATCAGCCCCAGCATTTT
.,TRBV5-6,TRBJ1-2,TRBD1,CASSLGQGDYGYTF,TGTGCCAGCAGCTTAGGACAGGGGGACTATGGCTACACCTTC
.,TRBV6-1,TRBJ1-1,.,CASLASRGTEAFF,TGTGCCAGCCTCGCCAGCAGGGGAACTGAAGCTTTCTTT
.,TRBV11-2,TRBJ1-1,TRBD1,CASSWDRENTEAFF,TGTGCCAGCAGCTGGGACAGGGAGAACACTGAAGCTTTCTTT
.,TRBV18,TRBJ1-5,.,CASSRGNNQPQHF,TGTGCCAGCTCACGTGGGAACAATCAGCCCCAGCATTTT
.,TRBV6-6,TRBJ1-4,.,CASSYPQVKVFF,TGTGCCAGCAGTTACCCTCAAGTTAAGGTGTTTTTT
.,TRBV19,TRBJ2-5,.,CASSIIHGRPRETQYF,TGTGCCAGTAGTATTATCCATGGCCGCCCTCGAGAGACCCAGTACTTC
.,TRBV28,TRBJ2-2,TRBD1,CASSLDRVATGELFF,TGTGCCAGCAGTCTAGACAGGGTAGCAACCGGGGAGCTGTTTTTT
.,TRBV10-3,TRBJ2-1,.,CAISEGSDEQFF,TGTGCCATCAGTGAAGGGTCGGATGAGCAGTTCTTC
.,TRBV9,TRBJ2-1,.,CASNAGSEAYNEQFF,TGTGCCAGCAACGCAGGGTCGGAGGCCTACAATGAGCAGTTCTTC
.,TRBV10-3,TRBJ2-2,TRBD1,CAISDRDRGRTGELFF,TGTGCCATCAGTGACCGGGACAGGGGCCGCACCGGGGAGCTGTTTTTT
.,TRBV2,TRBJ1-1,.,CASNLQSTYAEAFF,TGTGCCAGCAACCTACAGAGTACTTACGCTGAAGCTTTCTTT
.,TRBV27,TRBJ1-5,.,CASSSRVNQPQHF,TGTGCCAGCAGTTCCAGGGTGAATCAGCCCCAGCATTTT
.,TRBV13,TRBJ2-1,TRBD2,CASSLDRTSGKDNEQFF,TGTGCCAGCAGCTTGGATAGGACTAGCGGGAAGGACAATGAGCAGTTCTTC
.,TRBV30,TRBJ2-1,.,CAWSVGTAYNEQFF,TGTGCCTGGAGTGTAGGGACGGCGTACAATGAGCAGTTCTTC
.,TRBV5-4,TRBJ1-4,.,CASSLPTDEKLFF,TGTGCCAGCAGCTTGCCCACCGATGAAAAACTGTTTTTT
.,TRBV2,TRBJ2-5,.,CASIYVQETQYF,TGTGCCAGCATTTACGTCCAAGAGACCCAGTACTTC
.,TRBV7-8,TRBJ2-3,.,CASSMGPYTDTQYF,TGTGCCAGCAGCATGGGACCATACACAGATACGCAGTATTTT
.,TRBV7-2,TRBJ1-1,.,CASSLGHLNTEAFF,TGTGCCAGCAGCTTAGGGCACCTGAACACTGAAGCTTTCTTT
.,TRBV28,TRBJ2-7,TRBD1,CASSVRDRYSYEQYF,TGTGCCAGCAGCGTTAGGGACAGATACTCCTACGAGCAGTACTTC
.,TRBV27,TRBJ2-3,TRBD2,CASSFYLAGVDTQYF,TGTGCCAGCAGTTTTTACCTAGCGGGAGTAGATACGCAGTATTTT
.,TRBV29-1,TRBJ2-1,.,CSVAGGGDREQFF,TGCAGCGTTGCTGGAGGTGGGGACCGAGAGCAGTTCTTC
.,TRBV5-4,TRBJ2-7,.,CASSFGSKDEQYF,TGTGCCAGCAGCTTTGGGTCTAAGGACGAGCAGTACTTC
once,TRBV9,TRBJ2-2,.,CASSANPGRNPFRTYTGELFF,TGTGCCAGCAGCGCGAACCCGGGACGGAATCCGTTCAGGACTTACACCGGGGAGCTGTTTTTT
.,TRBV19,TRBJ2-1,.,CASSFSVFFYNEQFF,TGTGCCAGTAGTTTTTCCGTGTTCTTCTACAATGAGCAGTTCTTC
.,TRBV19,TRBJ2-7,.,CASAGRGSKNTYEQYF,TGTGCCAGTGCTGGACGTGGCAGCAAAAATACCTACGAGCAGTACTTC
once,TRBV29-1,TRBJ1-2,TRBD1,CSTGTGTNYGYTF,TGCAGCACAGGGACAGGGACTAACTATGGCTACACCTTC
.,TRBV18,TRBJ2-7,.,CASSPNTGSYEQYF,TGTGCCAGCTCACCCAATACCGGGAGTTACGAGCAGTACTTC
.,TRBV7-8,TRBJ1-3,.,CASSSNTVAGNTIYF,TGTGCCAGCAGCTCGAACACAGTCGCTGGAAACACCATATATTTT
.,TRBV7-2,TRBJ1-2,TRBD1,CASSLKSTGNLEGYTF,TGTGCCAGCAGCCTTAAATCGACAGGGAATCTCGAGGGCTACACCTTC
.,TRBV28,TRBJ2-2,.,CASSWSPGELFF,TGTGCCAGCAGCTGGAGCCCCGGGGAGCTGTTTTTT
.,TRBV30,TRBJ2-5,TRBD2,CAWSRLAGVETQYF,TGTGCCTGGAGTCGACTAGCGGGAGTAGAGACCCAGTACTTC
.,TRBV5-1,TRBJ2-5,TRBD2,CASIRGVAGYQEAQYF,TGCGCCAGCATTCGTGGAGTAGCGGGATACCAAGAGGCCCAGTACTTC
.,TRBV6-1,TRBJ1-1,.,CASRAKITEAFF,TGTGCCAGCAGGGCCAAAATCACTGAAGCTTTCTTT
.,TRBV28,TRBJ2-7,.,CASSSPRSSGTYEQYF,TGTGCCAGCAGTTCCCCCCGGAGTAGCGGTACCTACGAGCAGTACTTC